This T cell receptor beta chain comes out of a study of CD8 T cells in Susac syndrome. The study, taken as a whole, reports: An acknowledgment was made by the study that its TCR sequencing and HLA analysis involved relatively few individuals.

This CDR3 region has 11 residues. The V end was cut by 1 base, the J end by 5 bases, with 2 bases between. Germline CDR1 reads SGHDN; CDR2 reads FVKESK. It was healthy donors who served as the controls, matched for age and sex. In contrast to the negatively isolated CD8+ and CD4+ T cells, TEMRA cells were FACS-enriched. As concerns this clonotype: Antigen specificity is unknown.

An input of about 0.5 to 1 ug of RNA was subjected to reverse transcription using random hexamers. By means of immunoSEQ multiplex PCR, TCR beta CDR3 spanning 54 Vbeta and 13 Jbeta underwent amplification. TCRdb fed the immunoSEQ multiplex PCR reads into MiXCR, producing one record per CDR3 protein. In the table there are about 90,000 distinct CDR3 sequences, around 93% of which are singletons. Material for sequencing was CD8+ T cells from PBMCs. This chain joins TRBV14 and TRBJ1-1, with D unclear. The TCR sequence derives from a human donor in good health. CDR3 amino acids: CASSQGTEAFF. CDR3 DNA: TGTGCCAGCAGCCAAGGAACTGAAGCTTTCTTT.